This TCR beta chain was captured in a study of cytomegalovirus exposure and HLA in healthy donors. The study ran its PCR with 60 Vbeta and 13 Jbeta primers. Libraries were prepared by immunoSEQ multiplex PCR; TCRdb keeps only in-frame clonotypes and omits some of them. The table lists more than 95,000 clones. General observations from the study: The study carried out a later analysis of TCR beta sequences. It associated some 17,000 of them with specific HLA alleles at a false discovery rate of 0.05. Later analysis associated a missense DCLRE1C variant with TCR beta V- and J-gene trimming.

Note on this clone: Its cognate antigen is unknown.

The CDR3 is 14 residues long. Trimming took 7 bases from V and 2 from J; bases not matched to a gene: 5. CDR1 and CDR2 (germline): SGHRS, YFSETQ. V gene TRBV5-1 combines with J gene TRBJ2-1, with TRBD2 matching 8 bases. Material: PBMCs. The receptor was isolated from a middle-aged man in good health and CMV-seronegative. The CDR3 DNA reads as TGCGCCAGCGGGACTAGAGAGACCTACAATGAGCAGTTCTTC. This translates into CASGTRETYNEQFF.